The 32 T cell receptor beta chains presented below share a single source sample, sequenced in a study of blood T cell repertoires in COVID-19. Sequencing was performed with immunoSEQ multiplex PCR; in TCRdb, only in-frame clones are kept and a portion is missing. The sample has about 200,000 clones; 70% to 90% are singletons. Sequencing was carried out using peripheral blood. These receptor sequences come from an elderly woman with acute or convalescent COVID-19.

This rearrangement joins TRBV23-1 to TRBJ2-2; the match to TRBD1 covers 11 bases. TRBV23-1 is noted as an ORF with a role that remains uncertain. V shed 4 bases and J 5 bases; nucleotides not matched to a gene: 15. The CDR3 consists of 19 residues. CDR3 in amino acids: CASSRLAKGTGGRTGELFF. CDR3 nucleotide sequence: TGCGCCAGCAGTCGTTTGGCCAAAGGGACAGGGGGTCGGACCGGGGAGCTGTTTTTT.

V gene TRBV24-1 combines with J gene TRBJ1-4; a weak D match, TRBD1 (5 bases). This CDR3 has 16 amino acids. Germline V lookup: CDR1 KGHDR, CDR2 SFDVKD. The germline V and J ends were trimmed by 1 base and 5 bases, with 13 bases remaining between them. CDR3 in amino acids: CATSDFRGGRNEKLFF. The CDR3 DNA sequence: TGTGCCACCAGTGATTTTAGGGGTGGGCGGAATGAAAAACTGTTTTTT.

The chain carries TRBV7-9 and TRBJ2-5, with D perhaps TRBD2 (5 bases). This CDR3 is 14 amino acids long. The ends were cut back, 0 bases at V and 5 bases at J, with 10 bases in the middle. Germline lookup yields CDR1 SEHNR and CDR2 FQNEAQ (reference sequence). CDR3 sequence: CASSLAAGGETQYF. The CDR3 bases are TGTGCCAGCAGCTTAGCAGCAGGCGGGGAGACCCAGTACTTC.

This clone was detected only once. J is TRBJ1-6 and V is TRBV10-3, with D perhaps TRBD1 (5 bases). This CDR3 has 17 amino acids. V dropped 6 bases and J dropped 10 bases, with 25 bases sitting between them. From germline, CDR1 is ENHRY and CDR2 SYGVKD. DNA of the CDR3: TGTGCCATCAGCCCCGCCTCTGACAGCTTCATTCGGTCACCCCTCCACTTT. Amino acids: CAISPASDSFIRSPLHF.

V usage is TRBV19 and J usage is TRBJ2-4, with D possibly being TRBD1 (6 bases). Looked up from germline, CDR1 is LNHDA and CDR2 is SQIVND (reference sequence). This CDR3 is built from 17 residues. Deletions cut 2 bases from V and 1 base from J, with 15 bases between. This CDR3 reads CASSIQQGVGAKNIQYF. The CDR3 region has the DNA TGTGCCAGTAGTATACAACAGGGAGTAGGGGCCAAAAACATTCAGTACTTC. The full variable domain, rest sourced from reference TRBV19 and TRBJ2-4, is DGGITQSPKYLFRKEGQNVTLSCEQNLNHDAMYWYRQDPGQGLRLIYYSQIVNDFQKGDIAEGYSVSREKKESFPLTVTSAQKNPTAFYLCASSIQQGVGAKNIQYFGAGTRLSVL.

The V and J genes are TRBV4-1 and TRBJ2-1, with TRBD2 identical over 14 bases. Germline values: CDR1 MGHRA, CDR2 YSYEKL. CDR3 length: 15 amino acids. With 1 base clipped from V and 9 bases from J, the junction kept 2 bases outside the gene matches. The CDR3 DNA reads as TGCGCCAGCAGCCAAGCGGGACTAGCGGGAGTTGAGCAGTTCTTC. Encoded protein: CASSQAGLAGVEQFF.

This clone was recorded a few times. The V call is TRBV18, the J call TRBJ2-1, with 14 bases aligning to TRBD2. Per germline, CDR1 KGHSH and CDR2 LQKENI. J was trimmed by 7 bases and V by 4 bases; bases with no gene match: 9. This CDR3 contains 17 residues. The CDR3 bases are TGTGCCAGCTCACAATACTCGGGACTAGCGGGGGCAAATGAGCAGTTCTTC. Translating gives CASSQYSGLAGANEQFF.

With regard to this clone: Within the sample, other DNA sequences also encode this same CDR3. V gene TRBV3-1 (or the pseudogene TRBV3-2) combines with J gene TRBJ1-1; weak D call: TRBD1 (5 bases). This CDR3 is 14 amino acids long. Trimming left V 1 base short and J 4 bases short, with 10 bases between. The germline V gene has CDR1 LGHDT and CDR2 YNNKEL (reference sequence). CDR3 protein: CASSQGGVGTEAFF. The CDR3 DNA reads as TGTGCCAGCAGCCAAGGGGGGGTCGGCACTGAAGCTTTCTTT.

This chain links TRBV2 with TRBJ1-5; 8 bases are a match to TRBD1. With 7 bases clipped from V and 6 bases from J, the junction kept 8 bases outside the gene matches. Germline V gives CDR1 SNHLY, CDR2 FYNNEI. The CDR3 is 14 amino acids. CDR3 amino acids: CASKGQVTGQPQHF. CDR3 nucleotides: TGTGCCAGCAAGGGACAGGTAACAGGTCAGCCCCAGCATTTT.

The V and J genes are TRBV19 and TRBJ1-2, with 9 bases lining up with TRBD1. This CDR3 is 17 amino acids long. From germline, CDR1 is LNHDA and CDR2 SQIVND (reference sequence). V trimming: 5 bases; J trimming: 6 bases; junction bases outside the gene matches: 16. CDR3 sequence reads: CASSRQLGQGTGDGYTF. The CDR3 bases are TGTGCCAGTAGTCGTCAACTGGGACAGGGAACGGGGGATGGCTACACCTTC. The variable domain in full, with the rest retrieved from reference TRBV19 and TRBJ1-2, is DGGITQSPKYLFRKEGQNVTLSCEQNLNHDAMYWYRQDPGQGLRLIYYSQIVNDFQKGDIAEGYSVSREKKESFPLTVTSAQKNPTAFYLCASSRQLGQGTGDGYTFGSGTRLTVV.

The chain couples TRBV7-2 to TRBJ2-3, with a weak D call TRBD2 (6 bases). The CDR3 loop spans 14 amino acids. Germline V gives CDR1 SGHTA, CDR2 FQGNSA. Trimming shortened V by 2 bases and J by 6 bases, and 12 bases separated the two germline ends. CDR3 DNA: TGTGCCAGCAGCTTATGGCTAGCGACTGATACGCAGTATTTT. Encoded protein: CASSLWLATDTQYF.

The gene calls are TRBV6-5 and TRBJ2-5; TRBD2 is a possible D gene (6 bases). This CDR3 has 14 residues. Germline assignment: CDR1 MNHEY and CDR2 SVGAGI. Trimming took 7 bases from V and 3 from J, leaving 15 bases between them. DNA for the CDR3: TGTGCCAGCACGATCGGGACTCCTGAAGAGACCCAGTACTTC. It encodes CASTIGTPEETQYF.

V and J are TRBV7-8 and TRBJ2-3, with 13 bases identical to TRBD2. The CDR3 covers 18 residues. The germline V gene has CDR1 SGHVS and CDR2 FQNEAQ. With 0 bases clipped from V and 3 bases from J, the junction kept 6 bases outside the gene matches. CDR3 loop: CASSLAWTSGSGTDTQYF. CDR3 DNA sequence: TGTGCCAGCAGCTTAGCCTGGACTAGCGGGAGCGGGACAGATACGCAGTATTTT.

J is TRBJ1-3 and V is TRBV30; D not resolved. There are 15 residues in the CDR3. In germline, CDR1 is GTSNPN, CDR2 SVGIG (reference sequence). V was shortened by 2 bases and J by 3 bases, with 14 bases between the two germline ends. The CDR3 DNA reads TGTGCCTGGAGTCGACGAGACACTGGTGGAAACACCATATATTTT. Its translation: CAWSRRDTGGNTIYF.

V gene TRBV24-1 combines with J gene TRBJ2-5, with TRBD2 matching over 8 bases. Germline CDR1 KGHDR, CDR2 SFDVKD. This CDR3 is 16 amino acids long. V trimming: 2 bases; J trimming: 5 bases; junction bases outside the gene matches: 9. In nucleotides, the CDR3 is TGTGCCACCAGTGATTCCTCGGGGGGGCGACTGGAGACCCAGTACTTC. Its protein product is CATSDSSGGRLETQYF.

V gene TRBV10-2 combines with J gene TRBJ2-7; 8 bases match TRBD2. V was clipped by 5 bases and J by 2 bases; unmatched bases: 11. CDR3 size: 16 residues. The germline V gene has CDR1 WSHSY and CDR2 SAAADI. The CDR3 bases are TGCGCCAGCAGTCACCCGTGGGGTAGCGGGGCCTACGAGCAGTACTTC. Its protein is CASSHPWGSGAYEQYF.

The chain uses TRBV14 and TRBJ2-1, with 7 nucleotides matching TRBD2. V gave up 4 bases and J gave up 6 bases; unmatched junction bases: 18. The germline gives CDR1 SGHDN, CDR2 FVKESK. This CDR3 spans 18 amino acids. Here the CDR3 reads CASSPYDLAGLLSNEQFF. DNA for the CDR3: TGTGCCAGCAGCCCATATGACTTAGCGGGTCTTCTGAGCAATGAGCAGTTCTTC.

The gene calls are TRBV10-3 and TRBJ1-6; possible D gene TRBD1, 5 bases. V lost 3 bases and J 7 bases, leaving 10 bases between the germline ends. Germline CDR1 reads ENHRY; CDR2 reads SYGVKD. The CDR3 runs 14 residues. As DNA, the CDR3 is TGTGCCATCAGTGACAGGGCGGAGAATTCACCCCTCCACTTT. This codes for CAISDRAENSPLHF.

J is TRBJ2-5 and V is TRBV24-1, with D perhaps matching TRBD2 (5 bases). This CDR3 contains 14 residues. CDR1 is KGHDR, CDR2 SFDVKD, per germline. Deletions cut 5 bases from V and 1 base from J, with 10 bases between. The chain's CDR3 is CATSGPGSQETQYF. The CDR3 nucleotides are TGTGCCACCAGTGGGCCGGGAAGCCAAGAGACCCAGTACTTC.

This chain links TRBV6-1 with TRBJ1-2; D is unresolved. V was shortened by 2 bases and J by 1 base, with 11 bases between the two germline ends. CDR3 length: 15 amino acids. Per the germline V gene, CDR1 is MNHNS and CDR2 is SASEGT. The DNA of the CDR3 is TGTGCCAGCAGTGAAAATTTGGCGGATAACTATGGCTACACCTTC. Its protein is CASSENLADNYGYTF.

V and J are TRBV27 and TRBJ2-1; 11 bases match TRBD1. The CDR3 extends over 14 amino acids. CDR1 is MNHEY, CDR2 SMNVEV, per germline (reference sequence). Losses at the gene ends were 3 bases for V and 10 bases for J; bases not matched to a gene: 5. CDR3 DNA: TGTGCCAGCAGTTTCCGGGACAGGGGGACAGAGCAGTTCTTC. As protein: CASSFRDRGTEQFF.

This clone has a handful of counts. V usage is TRBV18 and J usage is TRBJ1-1, with D maybe TRBD1 (6 bases). From germline, CDR1 is KGHSH and CDR2 LQKENI. V lost 10 bases and J lost 1, with 13 bases in between. The CDR3 totals 13 residues. The CDR3 here is CATQGRANTEAFF. The CDR3 DNA is TGTGCCACTCAGGGGCGGGCGAACACTGAAGCTTTCTTT.

The V and J genes are TRBV15 and TRBJ1-4, with TRBD1 matching 7 bases. V lost 3 bases, J lost 7 bases, and 8 bases stayed unmatched. The CDR3 sequence is 15 residues long. Germline V gene sequence: CDR1 LNHNV, CDR2 YYDKDF (reference sequence). The CDR3: CATSSTTGVSEKLFF. Here the CDR3 DNA reads TGTGCCACCAGCAGCACTACAGGGGTCAGTGAAAAACTGTTTTTT.

The CDR3 coding sequence is TGTGCCAGCAGGCCGACAGGGGTGGTAGGCAATCAGCCCCAGCATTTT. Its translation is CASRPTGVVGNQPQHF. The chain links TRBV28 to TRBJ1-5; TRBD1 agrees at 8 bases. Germline loops: CDR1 MDHEN, CDR2 SYDVKM. V trimming: 6 bases; J trimming: 2 bases; junction bases outside the gene matches: 9. The CDR3 runs 16 residues.

V and J are TRBV11-3 and TRBJ2-3; 7 nucleotides agree with TRBD1. The CDR3 totals 16 residues. V trimming: 1 base; J trimming: 0 bases; junction bases outside the gene matches: 4. Germline CDR1 reads SGHNT; CDR2 reads YENEEA. Here the CDR3 reads CASSLGQGASTDTQYF. Here the CDR3 DNA reads TGTGCCAGCAGCTTAGGACAGGGTGCTAGCACAGATACGCAGTATTTT.

With respect to this clone: This specimen includes other DNA sequences encoding the same CDR3. J is TRBJ1-2 and V is TRBV5-1; D is undetermined. The CDR3 runs to 12 residues. Germline V gives CDR1 SGHRS, CDR2 YFSETQ. Trimming removed 0 bases from V and 4 bases from J, with 4 bases in between. Here the CDR3 DNA reads TGCGCCAGCAGCTTGGACAGCTATGGCTACACCTTC. The encoded protein is CASSLDSYGYTF. Based on the CDR3 plus reference TRBV5-1 and TRBJ1-2, the full variable domain is KAGVTQTPRYLIKTRGQQVTLSCSPISGHRSVSWYQQTPGQGLQFLFEYFSETQRNKGNFPGRFSGRQFSNSRSEMNVSTLELGDSALYLCASSLDSYGYTFGSGTRLTVV.

The chain recombines TRBV2 with TRBJ2-7; 7 positions match TRBD1. J lost 0 bases, V lost 9 bases, and 8 bases had no gene match. The CDR3 sequence is 14 residues long. Germline V gives CDR1 SNHLY, CDR2 FYNNEI. The CDR3 here is CASLQGPSSYEQYF. CDR3 bases: TGTGCCAGTCTACAGGGGCCGAGCTCCTACGAGCAGTACTTC.

The chain carries TRBV6-1 and TRBJ1-5, with no clear D. The CDR3 runs 13 residues. The germline V and J ends were trimmed by 2 bases and 4 bases, with 6 bases remaining between them. Looked up from germline, CDR1 is MNHNS and CDR2 is SASEGT. The CDR3 coding sequence is TGTGCCAGCAGTGAAAGTCTAAATCAGCCCCAGCATTTT. It translates to CASSESLNQPQHF.

This rearrangement joins TRBV5-1 to TRBJ2-2; 12 bases fit TRBD1. After removal of 5 bases from V and 6 bases from J, the junction contained 8 bases not matched to a gene. The V gene's germline CDR1 is SGHRS and CDR2 YFSETQ. CDR3 length: 16 residues. The CDR3 is CASSRQGQGASGELFF. In DNA form, the CDR3 reads TGCGCCAGCAGTAGACAGGGACAGGGGGCGTCCGGGGAGCTGTTTTTT.

The DNA of the CDR3 is TGTGCCAGCAGCCGGGACAGGTTCGACTACGAGCAGTACTTC. Its translation: CASSRDRFDYEQYF. This chain joins TRBV5-4 and TRBJ2-7, with 8 bases lining up with TRBD1. J lost 3 bases, V lost 4 bases, and 6 bases had no gene match. Germline values: CDR1 SGHNT, CDR2 YYREEE (reference sequence). The CDR3 covers 14 residues. Using reference TRBV5-4 and TRBJ2-7 for the parts outside the CDR3, the full variable domain is ETGVTQSPTHLIKTRGQQVTLRCSSQSGHNTVSWYQQALGQGPQFIFQYYREEENGRGNFPPRFSGLQFPNYSSELNVNALELDDSALYLCASSRDRFDYEQYFGPGTRLTVT.

The rearrangement joins TRBV2 to TRBJ2-7; tentative D call: TRBD1 (6 bases). V was cut by 2 bases and J by 3 bases, with 14 bases left in between. This CDR3 has 15 amino acids. Germline values: CDR1 SNHLY, CDR2 FYNNEI. The CDR3 region has the DNA TGTGCCAGCAGTGAATCCTGGACAGTTGGCTACGAGCAGTACTTC. This gives the protein CASSESWTVGYEQYF.

The chain uses TRBV18 and TRBJ2-1; the D is unclear. There are 13 residues in the CDR3. Between the trimmed V and J ends, which lost 6 bases and 4 bases, there was a span of 10 bases. CDR1 is KGHSH and CDR2 is LQKENI in the germline V gene. CDR3 region: CASSPTHYNEQFF. The CDR3 region has the DNA TGTGCCAGCTCGCCCACACATTACAATGAGCAGTTCTTC.